This T cell receptor beta chain was recovered during a study of blood T cell repertoires in COVID-19. Turning to the study itself: COVID-19 samples, acute and convalescent, were from the United States, Italy and Spain. T cells, B-cell-depleted T cells, or PBMCs provided the cDNA or gDNA that served as material.

In the authors' workflow: The authors estimated nucleated cell counts from reference gene primer amplification. Generated by immunoSEQ multiplex PCR, the TCRdb table keeps only in-frame clones and is missing some. The V and J calls and clone size were taken over from that table, and D and trimming were inferred from the DNA. The sample contains 450,000 or so clones, 70% to 90% of which appear only once. Followed over time, Seattle patients had been enrolled while infection was active. Germline lookup yields CDR1 LNHDA and CDR2 SQIVND (reference sequence). V lost 3 bases and J 5 bases, leaving 13 bases between the germline ends. The CDR3 is made up of 14 amino acids.

The clonotype was recovered from a man aged 18 to 29 with COVID-19, enrolled during active disease. Sequencing was done on a sample of peripheral blood. V usage is TRBV19 and J usage is TRBJ1-1; the D gene is possibly TRBD1 (6 bases). CDR3 nucleotides: TGTGCCAGTAGTATGATCGGGGGGCTGACTGAAGCTTTCTTT. This sequence encodes CASSMIGGLTEAFF. Looking up the rest from reference TRBV19 and TRBJ1-1 gives the full variable domain: DGGITQSPKYLFRKEGQNVTLSCEQNLNHDAMYWYRQDPGQGLRLIYYSQIVNDFQKGDIAEGYSVSREKKESFPLTVTSAQKNPTAFYLCASSMIGGLTEAFFGQGTRLTVV.